This T cell receptor (beta chain) was retrieved from a study of post-analysis software for immune sequencing data. Study-wide results and caveats: In patients, TRBV5-6, TRBV5-1 and TRBV20-1 belonged to about five TRBV segments found more frequently than in controls. Normalized Chao1 diversity was significantly lower in multiple sclerosis patients than in controls.

Prepared libraries of TCR beta cDNA carried unique molecular identifiers. TCRdb passed the PCR reads through MiXCR, listing each CDR3 protein once. This sample yields under 200,000 distinct CDR3 sequences, of which 29% are seen a single time; roughly 3.4% belongs to the top ten. This clonotype was detected only a few times. Its antigen is not known. The CDR3 totals 13 residues. The V gene lost 4 bases and the J gene lost 3 bases, with 9 bases spanning the gap. Germline CDR1 reads SNHLY; CDR2 reads FYNNEI. The chain joins TRBV2 to TRBJ2-5, with D unclear. Sequencing was done on a sample of blood. The receptor comes from a girl aged 2-17 years with multiple sclerosis. CDR3 region: CASSVYEEETQYF. CDR3 in DNA: TGTGCCAGCAGTGTCTACGAAGAAGAGACCCAGTACTTC.